The entry below describes one T cell receptor beta chain. Generated by immunoSEQ multiplex PCR, the TCRdb table keeps only in-frame clones and is missing some. This table holds fewer than 100,000 clones, nearly 95% found once. This sample is drawn from a study of OX40 agonist ivuxolimab in advanced cancers. Background on the study: Cohort: approximately 79% men, mean age about 60, aged roughly 23 to 79.

The CDR3 spans 18 residues. Per the germline V gene, CDR1 is LGHNA and CDR2 is YSLEER. The V and J ends lost 0 bases and 3 bases, in that order; junction bases with no gene match: 10. Samples were taken at baseline and on day 1 of cycles 4 and 7. The chain carries TRBV4-3 and TRBJ2-2; TRBD1 agrees at 7 bases. The sequence came from an adult with an advanced solid tumor such as melanoma, head and neck, liver or kidney cancer. Source: CD4+ or CD8+ T cells sorted from blood, taken in a trial of the OX40 agonist ivuxolimab. The DNA of the CDR3 is TGCGCCAGCAGCCAAGACGATGGTGGCAGGGGGTACACCGGGGAGCTGTTTTTT. Translation gives CASSQDDGGRGYTGELFF.